This T cell receptor (beta chain) emerged from a study of control samples from healthy donors and cancer patients. Germline loops: CDR1 SGHVS, CDR2 FQNEAQ. The CDR3 runs 12 residues. V was trimmed by 2 bases and J by 7 bases, leaving 6 bases between them. Measured with immunoSEQ multiplex PCR; TCRdb has only the in-frame clones, and not every one. This table holds under 150,000 clones, over 85% found once. The J gene is TRBJ1-5, the V gene TRBV7-8, with D unclear. This receptor was taken from a man between 25 and 39 years old in good health. Sequenced sample: blood. CDR3 region: CASSLMMQPQHF. The CDR3 DNA reads TGTGCCAGCAGCTTAATGATGCAGCCCCAGCATTTT.